A selection of T cell receptor beta chains follows, all from one sample in a study of cytomegalovirus exposure and HLA in healthy donors. Sequencing used immunoSEQ multiplex PCR; TCRdb keeps in-frame clones, though not all of them. Altogether approximately 150,000 clones are present, roughly 68% being singletons, with the ten largest covering about 10%. Sequenced sample: PBMCs. The origin of the receptors is a man aged 25 to 45 in good health and CMV-seropositive. The CDR3 runs from the conserved cysteine through the conserved F or W. The D gene is left open where the match is weak. Only some rows state a clone size, as once, few, many or a class for expanded clones.

>few|TRBJ2-3|TRBV6-1|-
CASSEEPARTQYF
TGTGCCAGCAGTGAGGAGCCTGCGAGGACGCAGTATTTT
>-|TRBJ1-1|TRBV6-5|-
CASSYPGQFGNTEAFF
TGTGCCAGCAGTTATCCCGGACAGTTCGGGAACACTGAAGCTTTCTTT
>-|TRBJ2-2|TRBV2|-
CASRLSETTAGELFF
TGTGCCAGCAGGCTCTCCGAAACTACCGCCGGGGAGCTGTTTTTT
>-|TRBJ2-7|TRBV2|-
CASTSGGSYEQYF
TGTGCCAGCACCTCCGGGGGTTCCTACGAGCAGTACTTC
>-|TRBJ2-7|TRBV28|-
CASSLWRQASYEQYF
TGTGCCAGCAGTTTATGGAGACAGGCCTCCTACGAGCAGTACTTC
>-|TRBJ2-7|TRBV7-7|-
CASSQSGVGSEQYF
TGTGCCAGCAGCCAGTCAGGGGTGGGATCCGAGCAGTACTTC
>-|TRBJ1-2|TRBV5-6|-
CASSLVDLLGYGYTF
TGTGCCAGCAGCTTGGTAGATCTCCTTGGCTATGGCTACACCTTC
>-|TRBJ2-1|TRBV11-2|-
CASSLVGAYNEQFF
TGTGCCAGCAGCTTAGTCGGAGCCTACAATGAGCAGTTCTTC
>-|TRBJ2-7|TRBV27|TRBD2
CASSIAGAPYEQYF
TGTGCCAGCAGTATAGCGGGAGCCCCCTACGAGCAGTACTTC
>few|TRBJ2-7|TRBV6-5|-
CASSFLGAQPYEQYF
TGTGCCAGCAGTTTCCTGGGGGCACAGCCCTACGAGCAGTACTTC
>-|TRBJ2-6|TRBV5-1|-
CASISKGGSGANVLTF
TGCGCCAGCATCTCTAAGGGGGGGTCGGGGGCCAACGTCCTGACTTTC
>-|TRBJ1-5|TRBV27|-
CASAHRDQSWDDQPQHF
TGTGCCAGCGCCCACAGGGACCAAAGTTGGGATGATCAGCCCCAGCATTTT
>few|TRBJ2-7|TRBV2|-
CASRSDGGTYEQYF
TGTGCCAGCCGCTCGGACGGAGGAACCTACGAGCAGTACTTC
>once|TRBJ2-7|TRBV27|-
CASSPRTVGYYEQYF
TGTGCCAGCAGTCCGAGGACAGTCGGATACTACGAGCAGTACTTC
>-|TRBJ2-2|TRBV9|-
CASSGGDTGELFF
TGTGCCAGCAGCGGGGGGGACACCGGGGAGCTGTTTTTT
>once|TRBJ2-3|TRBV29-1|-
CSAEVGTQYF
TGCAGCGCCGAGGTGGGTACGCAGTATTTT
>-|TRBJ2-3|TRBV30|TRBD1
CAWSGAGGFTDTQYF
TGTGCCTGGAGCGGGGCAGGGGGTTTCACAGATACGCAGTATTTT
>-|TRBJ2-7|TRBV5-1|TRBD2
CASKRVLAGGGYKQYF
TGCGCCAGCAAGCGGGTGTTAGCGGGAGGGGGGTACAAGCAGTACTTC
>-|TRBJ2-3|TRBV5-6|TRBD2
CASSLRGTRADTQYF
TGTGCCAGCAGCTTGAGAGGGACTAGGGCAGATACGCAGTATTTT
>-|TRBJ2-7|TRBV28|TRBD2
CASSGRNEQYF
TGTGCCAGCAGCGGGAGGAACGAGCAGTACTTC
>-|TRBJ1-5|TRBV30|-
CAWSVDYNQPQHF
TGTGCCTGGAGTGTAGACTACAATCAGCCCCAGCATTTT
>-|TRBJ2-2|TRBV28|TRBD1
CASSADRVVTGELFF
TGTGCCAGCAGTGCCGACAGGGTTGTCACCGGGGAGCTGTTTTTT
>few|TRBJ2-1|TRBV11-2|-
CASSLEVPESSYNEQFF
TGTGCCAGCAGCTTAGAGGTCCCAGAAAGCTCCTACAATGAGCAGTTCTTC
>once|TRBJ2-5|TRBV14|TRBD2
CASSQDPRLAAQETQYF
TGTGCCAGCAGCCAAGATCCCCGACTAGCAGCCCAAGAGACCCAGTACTTC
>-|TRBJ2-2|TRBV27|-
CASSSYLNLGSGELFF
TGTGCCAGCAGTTCGTATCTTAACTTGGGGAGCGGGGAGCTGTTTTTT
>-|TRBJ2-7|TRBV6-5|TRBD2
CASRLGGSLDEQYF
TGTGCCAGCAGATTGGGAGGGTCCCTCGACGAGCAGTACTTC
>-|TRBJ1-1|TRBV6-1|-
CASFRGGISEAFF
TGTGCCAGCTTCAGGGGTGGAATATCTGAAGCTTTCTTT
>-|TRBJ1-1|TRBV9|-
CASSVVERVNTEAFF
TGTGCCAGCAGCGTAGTAGAGCGGGTGAACACTGAAGCTTTCTTT
>few|TRBJ2-1|TRBV6-6|-
CASSLIRDTYNNEQFF
TGTGCCAGCAGCCTTATCCGGGACACCTATAACAATGAGCAGTTCTTC
>few|TRBJ2-7|TRBV11-2|-
CASSLGGLDEQYF
TGTGCCAGCAGCTTAGGGGGGCTGGACGAGCAGTACTTC
>once|TRBJ2-7|TRBV6-5|-
CASSHRTYTYEQYF
TGTGCCAGCAGTCACAGGACCTATACCTACGAGCAGTACTTC
>few|TRBJ1-2|TRBV2|TRBD1
CASQGDSITGGYTF
TGTGCCAGCCAGGGGGACAGTATCACCGGGGGCTACACCTTC
>-|TRBJ2-1|TRBV30|TRBD2
CAWSVLGGRALDNEQFF
TGTGCCTGGAGTGTACTAGGCGGGAGGGCTTTGGACAATGAGCAGTTCTTC
>once|TRBJ2-5|TRBV5-1|-
CASSLTGGEGETQYF
TGCGCCAGCAGCTTGACAGGTGGGGAAGGGGAGACCCAGTACTTC
>few|TRBJ1-1|TRBV27|-
CASSLSTPRTEAFF
TGTGCCAGCAGTTTATCCACCCCTAGAACTGAAGCTTTCTTT
>-|TRBJ2-7|TRBV10-1|-
CASSVDGVHEQYF
TGCGCCAGCAGTGTGGACGGGGTCCACGAGCAGTACTTC
>-|TRBJ1-1|TRBV7-9|-
CSSSLATSSNTEAFF
TGTTCCAGCAGCTTAGCAACATCCTCCAACACTGAAGCTTTCTTT
>once|TRBJ2-7|TRBV25-1|TRBD2
CASSDTSGRAWEQYF
TGTGCCAGCAGTGACACTAGCGGGAGGGCCTGGGAGCAGTACTTC
>-|TRBJ2-2|TRBV6-1|-
CASSGQNTGELFF
TGTGCCAGCAGTGGACAAAACACCGGGGAGCTGTTTTTT
>-|TRBJ1-2|TRBV7-9|TRBD1
CASSVPGQGNGYTF
TGTGCCAGCAGCGTACCGGGACAGGGGAATGGCTACACCTTC
>-|TRBJ1-6|TRBV2|TRBD1
CASFRDRGYNSPLHF
TGTGCCAGCTTCCGGGACAGGGGCTATAATTCACCCCTCCACTTT
>-|TRBJ2-2|TRBV7-7|-
CASSLEPTPNTGELFF
TGTGCCAGCAGCTTAGAGCCAACCCCGAACACCGGGGAGCTGTTTTTT
>-|TRBJ2-5|TRBV5-1|TRBD2
CASSGTSGTWETQYF
TGCGCCAGCAGCGGAACTAGCGGGACTTGGGAGACCCAGTACTTC
>-|TRBJ2-7|TRBV5-8|-
CASSSHRSGVYEQYF
TGTGCCAGCAGCTCGCATAGATCGGGGGTCTACGAGCAGTACTTC
>-|TRBJ2-3|TRBV11-2|TRBD2
CASSWGWLAGVRDTQYF
TGTGCCAGCAGCTGGGGTTGGCTAGCGGGAGTTCGGGATACGCAGTATTTT
>-|TRBJ2-7|TRBV6-5|TRBD1
CASMIRTGTYEQSF
TGTGCCAGCATGATTCGGACAGGAACCTACGAGCAGTCCTTC
>-|TRBJ1-1|TRBV5-4|-
CASSPGGVMNTEAFF
TGTGCCAGCAGCCCGGGGGGGGTGATGAACACTGAAGCTTTCTTT
>once|TRBJ1-2|TRBV7-9|-
CASSSLPQGSYGYTF
TGTGCCAGCAGCTCCTTACCCCAGGGGAGCTATGGCTACACCTTC
>-|TRBJ1-1|TRBV18|-
CASSPASGSISTEAFF
TGTGCCAGCTCACCTGCGTCGGGTAGTATCAGCACTGAAGCTTTCTTT
>-|TRBJ2-1|TRBV30|-
CAWQGYNEQFF
TGTGCCTGGCAGGGGTACAATGAGCAGTTCTTC
>-|TRBJ2-7|TRBV5-1|TRBD1
CASSLGTGLGEQYF
TGCGCCAGCAGCTTGGGGACAGGGCTTGGGGAGCAGTACTTC
>-|TRBJ1-4|TRBV28|TRBD1
CASTHPRGGTGNQKLFF
TGTGCCAGCACCCACCCGCGGGGCGGGACAGGGAATCAAAAACTGTTTTTT
>-|TRBJ2-1|TRBV5-6|-
CASSWGVGAHEQFF
TGTGCCAGCAGCTGGGGGGTCGGTGCTCATGAGCAGTTCTTC
>-|TRBJ2-3|TRBV27|TRBD1
CASSSTGYTADTQYF
TGTGCCAGCAGTTCGACAGGGTATACAGCAGATACGCAGTATTTT
>-|TRBJ1-5|TRBV19|TRBD1
CASSMGAGGGNQPQHF
TGTGCCAGTAGTATGGGGGCAGGGGGCGGAAATCAGCCCCAGCATTTT
>-|TRBJ2-5|TRBV7-2|TRBD2
CASSSHLRGLKQETQYF
TGTGCCAGCAGCTCCCACCTCCGGGGACTAAAACAAGAGACCCAGTACTTC
>-|TRBJ2-1|TRBV7-2|TRBD2
CASLAGVSYNEQFF
TGTGCCAGCTTGGCGGGAGTGTCTTACAATGAGCAGTTCTTC